The source of this TCR beta chain is a study of shared clonotypes between healthy human individuals. CD45RO-negative cells were positively selected for CCR7, leaving out terminally differentiated effector memory CD45RA+ cells. Adult Caucasians living in Nashville, Tennessee made up all of the donors. A word on this clone: Its antigen is undetermined.

Assay: immunoSEQ multiplex PCR; the TCRdb copy retains only in-frame clones and omits some. The table has about 680,000 clones, roughly nine tenths seen once. Study conclusions and caveats: In general, naive subsets displayed greater estimated richness than memory subsets did.

The CDR3 length is 19 residues. The germline V gene has CDR1 SNHLY and CDR2 FYNNEI. Trimming at V came to 3 bases and at J to 0 bases, leaving 6 bases not matched to a gene. Sequencing was performed on naive CD8+ T cells sorted from blood. The chain uses TRBV2 and TRBJ2-1; TRBD2 aligns across 15 bases. The sequence came from a man aged 30 to 45 in good health. The DNA of the CDR3 is TGTGCCAGCAGTGATGGGACTAGCGGGAGGAGAGGCTCCTACAATGAGCAGTTCTTC. It codes for CASSDGTSGRRGSYNEQFF.